A few counts support the clone carrying this T cell receptor beta chain. Its antigen remains unidentified. Gene names are mouse gene names. The DNA ends 4 residues before the CDR3 does, and the rest of the CDR3 is filled in from the germline J gene. The entry originates in a study of CD8+ T cells in alopecia areata. Across the whole study: C3H/HeJ donors aged roughly 6-12 months with spontaneous alopecia supplied skin grafted onto approximately 6-11-week-old female C3H/HeJ mice. Overall study findings and caveats: Researchers report lesional scalp, most notably alopecia totalis/universalis, outstripped normal scalp in clonality. Besides other cells, scalp samples also yield sequences of resident alphabeta T cells from normal skin. Unlike in mice, where it was clearer, TCR sharing across patients was less clear, possibly HLA-related.

Cells pooled from cutaneous lymph nodes were sorted on CD4, CD8alpha, NKG2D, NKG2ACE and other markers. V was cut by 5 bases and J by 0 bases, with 10 bases left in between. CDR3 length: 14 amino acids. Germline V gene lookup returns CDR1 NSHNY and CDR2 SYGAGN. Sequencing templates came from extracted RNA that was reverse transcribed into cDNA. The assay was immunoSEQ multiplex PCR, and TCRdb's table has in-frame clones only and misses some. In total the sample includes 270,000 or so clones, none of them seen once. The chain employs TRBV13-1 and TRBJ2-3; D is undetermined. The sequenced sample consisted of CD4+ T cells sorted from a lymph node. This receptor was identified in a C3H/HeJ mouse with alopecia areata. The strain bears MHC haplotype H2-k. The CDR3 bases that were read are TGTGCCAGCAGCGCCACACAGAGTGCAGAA. This sequence encodes CASSATQSAE. The CDR3 as a whole reads CASSATQSAETLYF.